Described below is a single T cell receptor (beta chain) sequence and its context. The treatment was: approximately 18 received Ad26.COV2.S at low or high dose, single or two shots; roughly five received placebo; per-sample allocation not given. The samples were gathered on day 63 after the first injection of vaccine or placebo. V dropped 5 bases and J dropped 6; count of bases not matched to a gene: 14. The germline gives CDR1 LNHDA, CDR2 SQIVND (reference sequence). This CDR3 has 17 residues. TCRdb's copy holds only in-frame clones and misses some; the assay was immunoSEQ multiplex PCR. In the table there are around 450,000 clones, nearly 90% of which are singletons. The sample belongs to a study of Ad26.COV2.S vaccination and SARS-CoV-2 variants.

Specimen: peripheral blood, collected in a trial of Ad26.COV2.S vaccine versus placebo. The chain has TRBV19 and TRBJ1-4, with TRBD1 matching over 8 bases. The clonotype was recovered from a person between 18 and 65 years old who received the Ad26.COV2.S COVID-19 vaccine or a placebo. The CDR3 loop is CASSHDLPTGEDEKLFF. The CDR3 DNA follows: TGTGCCAGTAGTCACGATCTACCGACAGGGGAAGATGAAAAACTGTTTTTT.